Listed below are T cell receptor beta chains from one sample, sequenced in a study of blood T cells in healthy people across ages. Via MiXCR, TCRdb re-called the 5' RACE reads, giving one row per CDR3 protein. Of approximately 730,000 distinct CDR3 sequences detected, about 48% appear once; the ten largest clones hold about 38%. The sequencing input was blood. Source of these receptors: a man older than 75 in good health. Both conserved end residues are part of each CDR3. D genes are given only for firm matches. A row's size may be missing; if present it is once, few, many or a size class.

few | TRBD2 | TRBJ2-3 | TRBV4-2 | TGTGCCAGCAGCCAAGATCCCCTAGCGGGGAGTCACAGATACGCGTATTTT | CASSQDPLAGSHRYAYF
few | TRBD1 | TRBJ1-5 | TRBV29-1 | TGCAGCGTTGCGGGACAGAGCAATCAGCCCCAGCATTTT | CSVAGQSNQPQHF
. | . | TRBJ1-2 | TRBV3-1 | TGTGCCAGCAGCACGATCGGAAATCCGGGCTATGGCTACACCTTC | CASSTIGNPGYGYTF
. | . | TRBJ1-1 | TRBV21-1 | TGTGCCAGCAGCTCGAGAGGAGACACTGAAGCTTTCTTT | CASSSRGDTEAFF
few | TRBD2 | TRBJ2-1 | TRBV7-2 | TGTGCCAGCAGCTCGGGACTAGCGGAGTACTCAGGATCCTACAATGAGCAGTTCTTC | CASSSGLAEYSGSYNEQFF
. | TRBD1 | TRBJ1-2 | TRBV11-2 | TGTGCCAGCAGCTTATACGGCACAGGGGGGGGAAACTATGGCAACACCTTC | CASSLYGTGGGNYGNTF
. | TRBD2 | TRBJ2-1 | TRBV29-1 | TGCAGCGTTGATCGAGCGGGAGGGCCTCCGTTCTTC | CSVDRAGGPPFF
few | TRBD1 | TRBJ2-1 | TRBV6-6 | TGTGCCAGCAGTTCCCGGACAGGGCGTAATGAGCAGTTCTTC | CASSSRTGRNEQFF
. | . | TRBJ1-5 | TRBV30 | TGTGCCTGGAGTGAGGAAGGGAATCAGCCCCAGCATTTT | CAWSEEGNQPQHF
few | . | TRBJ2-5 | TRBV20-1 | TGCAGTGCTAGGATGGGGGCGGGTCAAGAGACCCAGTACTTC | CSARMGAGQETQYF
few | . | TRBJ2-4 | TRBV4-2 | TGTGCCAGCAGCCACCCCTCGGGGGAGCAGTACTTC | CASSHPSGEQYF
. | . | TRBJ1-4 | TRBV29-1 | TGCAGCGTTGCTCCAGGAGGGACTGAAAAACTGTTTTTT | CSVAPGGTEKLFF
. | . | TRBJ2-2 | TRBV5-1 | TGCGCCAGCAGCTTGGTCGGGACCGTCACCTTCACCGGGGAGCTGTTTTTT | CASSLVGTVTFTGELFF
few | . | TRBJ2-5 | TRBV2 | TGTGCCAGCAGCCCCCCCCTCAGGGGCCCCCTCTTAGAGACCCAGTACTTC | CASSPPLRGPLLETQYF
. | . | TRBJ2-1 | TRBV5-1 | TGCGCCAGCAGCTTGGTGGCGGGAGTCAACAGGGGTGAGCAGTTCTTC | CASSLVAGVNRGEQFF
. | . | TRBJ1-2 | TRBV11-2 | TGTGCCAGCAGCTACGTAGGGTTGGGCTATGGTTACACCTTC | CASSYVGLGYGYTF
many | . | TRBJ2-7 | TRBV7-2 | TGTGCCAGCAGCCATTCCTACGAGCAGTACTTC | CASSHSYEQYF
. | . | TRBJ1-5 | TRBV19 | TGTGCCAGTAGTATAACCGGGGGCGGCGATAGCAATCAGCCCCAGCATTTT | CASSITGGGDSNQPQHF
few | . | TRBJ2-4 | TRBV4-2 | TGTGCCAGCAGCCAAGATCCAGCAGGGGCTGGTAAAAACATTCAGTACTTC | CASSQDPAGAGKNIQYF
many | TRBD2 | TRBJ2-7 | TRBV12-3/TRBV12-4 | TGTGCCAGCAGTAGTAGCGGGAGATCCTCCTACGAGCAGTACTTC | CASSSSGRSSYEQYF
few | . | TRBJ2-5 | TRBV5-1 | TGCGCCAGCAGCTCCTCCGGGGCCGGAGGAGAGACCCAGTACTTC | CASSSSGAGGETQYF
. | . | TRBJ1-5 | TRBV6-5 | TGTGCCAGCAGGAAGACAGGTGGGGGCCGTCAGCCCCAGCATTTT | CASRKTGGGRQPQHF
. | TRBD2 | TRBJ2-1 | TRBV10-3 | TGTGCCATCAAAGGGACTAGCGGGAGTAATGAGCAGTTCTTC | CAIKGTSGSNEQFF
few | . | TRBJ2-1 | TRBV3-1 | TGTGCCAGCAGCCAAGCCGAAACCCGTTCTGAGCAGTTCTTC | CASSQAETRSEQFF
few | . | TRBJ1-2 | TRBV18 | TGTGCCAGCTCACCCCCCCTCCGGGAACTAGGCTACACCTTC | CASSPPLRELGYTF
. | . | TRBJ2-1 | TRBV3-1 | TGTGCCAGCAGCCAACTAGCTGGCAATGAGCAGTTCTTC | CASSQLAGNEQFF
. | . | TRBJ1-4 | TRBV2 | TGTGCCAGCAGTGAACCGAACCAGGGGAGTGAAAAACTGTTTTTT | CASSEPNQGSEKLFF
. | TRBD1 | TRBJ2-5 | TRBV4-2 | TGTGCCAGCAGCCAAGGTGGACAGGGGAGCGAGACCCAGTACTTC | CASSQGGQGSETQYF
. | TRBD2 | TRBJ2-1 | TRBV7-2 | TGTGCCAGCAGCTCCTTACTAGCGCGCTCCCACAATGAGCAGTTCTTC | CASSSLLARSHNEQFF
. | TRBD1 | TRBJ1-6 | TRBV12-3/TRBV12-4 | TGTGCCAGCAGCCCCGGACAGGCCCGAAGACCCCTCCACTTT | CASSPGQARRPLHF
. | . | TRBJ1-2 | TRBV7-9 | TGTGCCAGCTGCTGGACACAGCTGTCGGGGGGCTACACCTTC | CASCWTQLSGGYTF
. | . | TRBJ1-1 | TRBV20-1 | TGCAGTGCTGGGGGGCAGGGCTACACTGAAGCTTTCTTT | CSAGGQGYTEAFF
once | . | TRBJ2-7 | TRBV20-1 | TGCAGTACTCCTTCCCGACAGGGAGGCTACGAGCAGTACTTC | CSTPSRQGGYEQYF
few | TRBD1 | TRBJ1-2 | TRBV6-1 | TGTGCCAGCACTCCCAGCCAGGGGGCTATCTATGGCTACACCTTC | CASTPSQGAIYGYTF
few | TRBD2 | TRBJ2-1 | TRBV7-9 | TGTGCCAGCAGCTCGATAGCGGGAGGGCCCGTCAATGAGCAGTTCTTC | CASSSIAGGPVNEQFF
once | TRBD2 | TRBJ2-1 | TRBV20-1 | TGCAGTGCTAGAGACCGGCTCCGCGAGCGGGGCTCCTACAATGAGCAGTTCTTC | CSARDRLRERGSYNEQFF
. | TRBD1 | TRBJ1-5 | TRBV12-3/TRBV12-4 | TGTGCCAGCAGACAGGGGGTGTTGAATCAGCCCCAGCATTTT | CASRQGVLNQPQHF
. | TRBD2 | TRBJ2-7 | TRBV27 | TGTGCCAGCAGTCTGGGACTAGCGGCCCTCTCCTACGAGCAGTACTTC | CASSLGLAALSYEQYF
few | TRBD2 | TRBJ2-3 | TRBV12-3/TRBV12-4 | TGTGCCAGCAGTTTAGCGGGACTAGCGGGAGAGGGGAGATACGCGTATTTT | CASSLAGLAGEGRYAYF
. | . | TRBJ2-1 | TRBV20-1 | TGCAGTGCTGGGGGGCGGGACTCAATTTTCAATGAGCAGTTCTTC | CSAGGRDSIFNEQFF
. | TRBD1 | TRBJ2-7 | TRBV9 | TGTGCCAGCAGCGAGCGACAGGGTCTTGAGCAGTACTTC | CASSERQGLEQYF
. | TRBD2 | TRBJ2-1 | TRBV28 | TGTGCCATTAGCGGGAGGAGATTTTACAATAAGCAGTTCTTC | CAISGRRFYNKQFF
. | TRBD2 | TRBJ2-7 | TRBV6-6 | TGTGCCAGCAGTTACTCGCCTAGCGGGAGGATAACCTACGAGCAGTACTTC | CASSYSPSGRITYEQYF